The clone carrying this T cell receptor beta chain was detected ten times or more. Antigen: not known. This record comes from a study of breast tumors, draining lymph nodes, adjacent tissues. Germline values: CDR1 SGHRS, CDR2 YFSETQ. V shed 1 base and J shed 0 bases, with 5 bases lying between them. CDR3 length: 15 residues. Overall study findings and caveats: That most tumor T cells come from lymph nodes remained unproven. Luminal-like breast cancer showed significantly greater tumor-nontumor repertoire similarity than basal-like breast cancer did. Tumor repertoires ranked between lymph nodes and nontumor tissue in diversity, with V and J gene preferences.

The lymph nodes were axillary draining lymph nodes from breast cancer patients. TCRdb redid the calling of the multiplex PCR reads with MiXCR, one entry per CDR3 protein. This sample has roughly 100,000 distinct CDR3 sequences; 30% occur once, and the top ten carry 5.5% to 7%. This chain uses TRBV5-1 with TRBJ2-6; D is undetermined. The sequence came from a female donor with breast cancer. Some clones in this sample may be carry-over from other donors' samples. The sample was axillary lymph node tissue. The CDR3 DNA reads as TGCGCCAGCAGCTTGTATTCCTCTGGGGCCAACGTCCTGACTTTC. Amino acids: CASSLYSSGANVLTF.